The 20 T cell receptor beta chains below come from one sample, sequenced in a study of blood T cell repertoires in COVID-19. Assay used: immunoSEQ multiplex PCR; TCRdb lists only in-frame clones, some missing. The sample consists of roughly 240,000 clones, approximately 85% of them appearing once. Input material: peripheral blood. The source of these receptors is a woman in her 70s with acute or convalescent COVID-19.

This chain joins TRBV9 and TRBJ1-2; a weak D match, TRBD1 (5 bases). Trimming cost V 7 bases and J 7 bases, with 23 bases left between them. The CDR3 consists of 15 residues. The V gene's germline CDR1 is SGDLS and CDR2 YYNGEE. CDR3 residues: CASSVEGRASLGYTF. CDR3 nucleotide sequence: TGTGCCAGCTCCGTAGAAGGCAGGGCGTCCCTTGGCTACACCTTC.

The J gene is TRBJ1-1, the V gene TRBV12-3 or TRBV12-4, with D possibly TRBD1 on 5 matching bases. V lost 4 bases to trimming and J lost 7 bases, with 13 bases between them. The CDR3 extends over 13 amino acids. CDR3 sequence: CASSSQNRLEAFF. For the CDR3, the DNA is TGTGCCAGCAGTTCTCAAAACAGGCTTGAAGCTTTCTTT.

This clone occurred many times. V and J are TRBV6-5 and TRBJ1-1, with D unresolved. Germline V gene sequence: CDR1 MNHEY, CDR2 SVGAGI. The CDR3 has 13 residues. V lost 3 bases to trimming and J lost 4 bases, with 9 bases between them. Here the CDR3 reads CASSYKRVTEAFF. The CDR3 DNA reads as TGTGCCAGCAGTTATAAGCGAGTCACTGAAGCTTTCTTT.

The chain recombines TRBV6-5 with TRBJ1-2; TRBD1 aligns across 9 bases. The CDR3 is 16 residues long. V shed 3 bases, J shed 7 bases, and the junction held 12 bases outside the gene matches. Germline V CDR1 and CDR2: MNHEY, SVGAGI. CDR3 loop: CASSYSPGTGYGGYTF. The CDR3 DNA reads as TGTGCCAGCAGTTATTCTCCCGGGACAGGGTATGGTGGCTACACCTTC.

The chain uses TRBV7-6 and TRBJ2-5, with 8 bases identical to TRBD2. V shed 5 bases, J shed 5 bases, and the junction held 13 bases outside the gene matches. Germline CDR1 is SGHVS and CDR2 is FNYEAQ. The CDR3 is made up of 16 amino acids. The CDR3, as DNA: TGTGCCAGCAGCCAGACTAGCGCCCGAACGAGCGAGACCCAGTACTTC. The encoded protein is CASSQTSARTSETQYF.

The chain recombines TRBV5-6 with TRBJ1-3; D might be TRBD1 (5 bases). The ends were cut back, 3 bases at V and 2 bases at J, with 15 bases in the middle. CDR1 is SGHDT, CDR2 YYEEEE, per germline. The CDR3 sequence is 16 residues long. Here the CDR3 reads CASSWITGGAGNTIYF. Here the CDR3 DNA reads TGTGCCAGCAGCTGGATTACCGGAGGGGCTGGAAACACCATATATTTT.

The chain links TRBV7-2 to TRBJ2-1; TRBD1 agrees at 9 bases. The J segment lost 4 bases and the V segment lost 5 bases, leaving 9 bases of the junction unmatched. Germline V gene data show CDR1 as SGHTA and CDR2 as FQGNSA. The CDR3 extends over 16 amino acids. The CDR3 sequence is CASSPSGTGLYNEQFF. Written as DNA, the CDR3 is TGTGCCAGCAGCCCATCCGGGACAGGGTTGTACAATGAGCAGTTCTTC. Combining the CDR3 with reference TRBV7-2 and TRBJ2-1 gives the whole variable domain GAGVSQSPSNKVTEKGKDVELRCDPISGHTALYWYRQSLGQGLEFLIYFQGNSAPDKSGLPSDRFSAERTGGSVSTLTIQRTQQEDSAVYLCASSPSGTGLYNEQFFGPGTRLTVL.

The J gene is TRBJ1-1, the V gene TRBV6-2 or TRBV6-3; D gene unclear. CDR1 is MNHEY and CDR2 is SVGEGT in the germline V gene. Trimming shortened V by 2 bases and J by 0 bases, and 10 bases separated the two germline ends. The CDR3 loop spans 15 amino acids. The DNA for the CDR3 is TGTGCCAGCAGTTACATTTGGAGCATGAACACTGAAGCTTTCTTT. Protein: CASSYIWSMNTEAFF.

The CDR3 is CASSIVRGVRPGRAFF. The DNA for the CDR3 is TGTGCCAGTAGTATTGTCAGGGGGGTTCGGCCCGGGCGAGCTTTCTTT. V gene TRBV19 combines with J gene TRBJ1-1; 7 nucleotides match TRBD1. The CDR3 extends over 16 amino acids. The junction had 17 bases not matched to a gene; V was cut back by 3 bases and J by 10 bases. CDR1 is LNHDA, CDR2 SQIVND, per germline (reference sequence).

This clone occurred once. This chain uses TRBV3-1 (or the pseudogene TRBV3-2) with TRBJ2-1; D unclear. Trimming stripped 4 bases from V and 8 bases from J, with 15 bases between. The CDR3 runs to 14 residues. Germline assignment: CDR1 LGHDT and CDR2 YNNKEL (reference sequence). The CDR3 region has the DNA TGTGCCAGCAGCCCCCCGGTCCGCGGCGATGAGCAGTTCTTC. Translation: CASSPPVRGDEQFF.

In its sample, this clone was seen many times. The V call is TRBV6-5, the J call TRBJ1-1, with 8 bases aligning to TRBD1. The J segment lost 7 bases and the V segment lost 6 bases, leaving 13 bases of the junction unmatched. Germline V CDR1 and CDR2: MNHEY, SVGAGI. The CDR3 spans 15 residues. CDR3 sequence (DNA): TGTGCCAGCAGACCCACAGGGGGAGTTGTACGTGAAGCTTTCTTT. As protein: CASRPTGGVVREAFF.

The V call is TRBV4-2, the J call TRBJ2-1; tentative D call: TRBD2 (7 bases). This CDR3 spans 16 amino acids. V lost 3 bases and J lost 9, with 21 bases in between. CDR1 is LGHNA, CDR2 YNFKEQ, per germline. The DNA of the CDR3 is TGTGCCAGCAGCCAGGCCTTAGGGGGGGGCAGTTTTGAGCAGTTCTTC. Its translation is CASSQALGGGSFEQFF.

This chain connects TRBV4-3 to TRBJ1-2; a possible D gene is TRBD1 (6 bases). V shed 0 bases and J shed 3 bases, with 17 bases lying between them. The CDR3 totals 17 residues. Germline V gene data show CDR1 as LGHNA and CDR2 as YSLEER. CDR3 protein: CASSQDIPGQSYYGYTF. The CDR3, as DNA: TGCGCCAGCAGCCAAGATATCCCAGGACAGAGCTACTATGGCTACACCTTC.

The chain carries TRBV10-3 and TRBJ1-5; D unclear. CDR1 is ENHRY and CDR2 is SYGVKD in the germline V gene. Between the trimmed V and J ends, which lost 0 bases and 12 bases, there was a span of 9 bases. The CDR3 sequence is 12 residues long. The chain's CDR3 is CAISESDLDQHF. In DNA form, the CDR3 reads TGTGCCATCAGTGAGTCAGACCTAGACCAGCATTTT.

The chain carries TRBV2 and TRBJ1-5; tentatively, D is TRBD1 (5 bases). Germline loops: CDR1 SNHLY, CDR2 FYNNEI. The V gene lost 2 bases and the J gene lost 4 bases, with 15 bases spanning the gap. This CDR3 is built from 16 residues. In nucleotides, the CDR3 is TGTGCCAGCAGTGAATTGGCAGGGCCTAATAATCAGCCCCAGCATTTT. It codes for CASSELAGPNNQPQHF.

V is TRBV27 and J is TRBJ1-2, with D possibly being TRBD1 (5 bases). The germline V gene has CDR1 MNHEY and CDR2 SMNVEV (reference sequence). The CDR3 loop spans 14 amino acids. The ends were cut back, 8 bases at V and 3 bases at J, with 16 bases in the middle. CDR3 nucleotides: TGTGCCAGCTCCAGGAAGGGGCTTTACTATGGCTACACCTTC. It codes for CASSRKGLYYGYTF.

The gene calls are TRBV14 and TRBJ2-2; D gene unclear. Germline assignment: CDR1 SGHDN and CDR2 FVKESK. This CDR3 region has 15 residues. Trimming pared 0 bases from V and 5 bases from J, leaving 10 bases between. The CDR3 DNA sequence: TGTGCCAGCAGCCAAGATCTGATGGAGACCGGGGAGCTGTTTTTT. Translated: CASSQDLMETGELFF.

The chain links TRBV30 to TRBJ2-2; TRBD2 agrees at 7 bases. This CDR3 comprises 19 residues. The V gene end was trimmed by 2 bases and the J gene end by 4 bases; junction bases not matched to a gene: 19. Germline lookup yields CDR1 GTSNPN and CDR2 SVGIG (reference sequence). This CDR3 reads CAWSLITGGPPPGTGELFF. DNA for the CDR3: TGTGCCTGGAGTTTAATTACGGGGGGACCGCCTCCTGGCACCGGGGAGCTGTTTTTT.

The V call is TRBV19, the J call TRBJ2-7; D not certain. From germline, CDR1 is LNHDA and CDR2 SQIVND (reference sequence). The CDR3 runs to 13 residues. V was pared by 3 bases and J by 3 bases, with 9 bases between. The DNA of the CDR3 is TGTGCCAGTAGTATTGGGCAGTACTACGAGCAGTACTTC. Protein product: CASSIGQYYEQYF.

This clone appeared a single time. The chain combines TRBV6-5 with TRBJ1-1; no firm D call. V was pared by 0 bases and J by 2 bases, with 10 bases between. Per germline, CDR1 MNHEY and CDR2 SVGAGI. The CDR3 has 15 amino acids. CDR3 DNA: TGTGCCAGCAGTTACTCGAACAGAGTTAACACTGAAGCTTTCTTT. Translation gives CASSYSNRVNTEAFF.